This entry describes one TCR beta chain. The antigen is unknown. The entry originates in a study of cytomegalovirus exposure and HLA in healthy donors. Study-wide results and limits: In a later analysis, HLA-associated beta chains showed higher expansion and lower generation probabilities than comparable chains.

V gave up 5 bases and J gave up 6 bases; unmatched junction bases: 6. The length of the CDR3 is 14 residues. Germline-derived CDR1 and CDR2 are MGHRA and YSYEKL. PCR involved 60 Vbeta and 13 Jbeta primers. Sequencing was performed with immunoSEQ multiplex PCR; in TCRdb, only in-frame clones are kept and a portion is missing. Among 100,000 to 150,000 clones listed, about four fifths were seen once. V and J are TRBV4-1 and TRBJ2-1; 8 nucleotides line up with TRBD1. The clonotype originates from a middle-aged woman in good health and CMV-seropositive. The source material was PBMCs. CDR3 loop: CASSTRGTGNEQFF. CDR3 in DNA: TGCGCCAGCAGCACTCGTGGGACAGGCAATGAGCAGTTCTTC.